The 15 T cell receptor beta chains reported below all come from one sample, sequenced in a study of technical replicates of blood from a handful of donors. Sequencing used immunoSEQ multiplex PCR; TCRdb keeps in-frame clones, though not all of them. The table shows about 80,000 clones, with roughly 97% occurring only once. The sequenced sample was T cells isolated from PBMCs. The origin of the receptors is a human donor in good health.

The chain's CDR3 is CAISVNNEQFF. As DNA, the CDR3 is TGTGCCATCAGTGTAAACAATGAGCAGTTCTTC. V usage is TRBV10-3 and J usage is TRBJ2-1, with D hard to call. The CDR3 runs to 11 residues. Germline CDR1 reads ENHRY; CDR2 reads SYGVKD. Trimming took off 4 bases at V and 5 bases at J, with 3 bases between the two ends.

DNA of the CDR3: TGTGCCAGCTCCCCGCCGGGACTAGCGATCGACAATGAGCAGTTCTTC. Residues: CASSPPGLAIDNEQFF. V gene TRBV18 combines with J gene TRBJ2-1; 10 bases agree with TRBD2. The CDR3 runs to 16 residues. The germline V gene encodes CDR1 KGHSH and CDR2 LQKENI. The V segment lost 6 bases and the J segment 5 bases; nucleotides outside the gene matches: 10. Full variable domain (outside the CDR3, taken from reference TRBV18 and TRBJ2-1): NAGVMQNPRHLVRRRGQEARLRCSPMKGHSHVYWYRQLPEEGLKFMVYLQKENIIDESGMPKERFSAEFPKEGPSILRIQQVVRGDSAAYFCASSPPGLAIDNEQFFGPGTRLTVL.

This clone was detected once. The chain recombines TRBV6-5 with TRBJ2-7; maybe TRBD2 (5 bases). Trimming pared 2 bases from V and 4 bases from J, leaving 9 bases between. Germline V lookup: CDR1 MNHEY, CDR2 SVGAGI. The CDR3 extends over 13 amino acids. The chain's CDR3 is CASSYGLTYEQYF. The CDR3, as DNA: TGTGCCAGCAGTTACGGACTGACTTACGAGCAGTACTTC.

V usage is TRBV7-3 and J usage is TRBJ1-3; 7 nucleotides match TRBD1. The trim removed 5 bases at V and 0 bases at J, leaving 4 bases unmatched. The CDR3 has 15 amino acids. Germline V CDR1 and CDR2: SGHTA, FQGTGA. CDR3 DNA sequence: TGTGCCAGCAGCCGGACAGGAAGCTCTGGAAACACCATATATTTT. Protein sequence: CASSRTGSSGNTIYF.

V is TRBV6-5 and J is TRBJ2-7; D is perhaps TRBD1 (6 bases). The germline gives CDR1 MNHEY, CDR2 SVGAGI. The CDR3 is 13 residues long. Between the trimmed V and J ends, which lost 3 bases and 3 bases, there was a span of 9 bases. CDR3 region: CASSYNRDYEQYF. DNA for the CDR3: TGTGCCAGCAGTTATAACAGGGACTACGAGCAGTACTTC.

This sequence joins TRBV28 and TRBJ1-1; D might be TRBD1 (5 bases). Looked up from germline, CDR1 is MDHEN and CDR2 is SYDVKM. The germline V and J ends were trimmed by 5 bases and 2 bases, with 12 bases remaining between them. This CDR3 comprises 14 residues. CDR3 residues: CASSPGTKNTEAFF. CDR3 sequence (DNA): TGTGCCAGCAGTCCAGGGACTAAAAACACTGAAGCTTTCTTT.

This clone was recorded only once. This CDR3 reads CASSLFQAASGNTQYF. In DNA, the CDR3 is TGTGCCAGCAGCTTGTTCCAGGCGGCTAGCGGGAATACGCAGTATTTT. The chain links TRBV5-6 to TRBJ2-3, with 9 bases matching TRBD2. V gave up 1 base and J gave up 7 bases; unmatched junction bases: 10. Germline assignment: CDR1 SGHDT and CDR2 YYEEEE. This CDR3 has 16 residues.

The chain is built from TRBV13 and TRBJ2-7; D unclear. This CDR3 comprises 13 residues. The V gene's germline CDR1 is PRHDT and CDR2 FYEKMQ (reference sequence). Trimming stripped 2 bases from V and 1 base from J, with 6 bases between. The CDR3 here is CASSLIRSYEQYF. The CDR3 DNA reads TGTGCCAGCAGCTTAATCAGGTCCTACGAGCAGTACTTC.

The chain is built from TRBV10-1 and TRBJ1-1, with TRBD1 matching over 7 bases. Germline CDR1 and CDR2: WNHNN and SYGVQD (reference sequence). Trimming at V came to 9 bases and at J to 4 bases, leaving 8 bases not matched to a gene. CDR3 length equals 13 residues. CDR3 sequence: CASRQGPGTEAFF. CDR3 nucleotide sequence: TGCGCCAGTCGACAGGGTCCGGGCACTGAAGCTTTCTTT.

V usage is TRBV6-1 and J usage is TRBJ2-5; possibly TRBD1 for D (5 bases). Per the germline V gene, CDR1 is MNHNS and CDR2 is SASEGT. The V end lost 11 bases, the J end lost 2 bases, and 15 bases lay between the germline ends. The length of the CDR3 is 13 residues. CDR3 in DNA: TGTGCCTCGGCAGGACAATCACAAGAGACCCAGTACTTC. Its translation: CASAGQSQETQYF.

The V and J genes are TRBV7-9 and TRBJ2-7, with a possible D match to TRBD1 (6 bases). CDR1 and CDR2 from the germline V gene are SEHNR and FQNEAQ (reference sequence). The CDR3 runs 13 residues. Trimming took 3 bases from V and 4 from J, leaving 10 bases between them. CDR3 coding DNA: TGTGCCAGCAGCTTTGGGGGCGAGTACGAGCAGTACTTC. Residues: CASSFGGEYEQYF.

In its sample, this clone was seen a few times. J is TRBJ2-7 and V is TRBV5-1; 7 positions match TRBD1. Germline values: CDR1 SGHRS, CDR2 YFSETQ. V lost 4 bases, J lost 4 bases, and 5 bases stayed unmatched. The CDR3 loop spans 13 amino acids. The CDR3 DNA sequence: TGCGCCAGCAGCCCGACAGGGTATTACGAGCAGTACTTC. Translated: CASSPTGYYEQYF.

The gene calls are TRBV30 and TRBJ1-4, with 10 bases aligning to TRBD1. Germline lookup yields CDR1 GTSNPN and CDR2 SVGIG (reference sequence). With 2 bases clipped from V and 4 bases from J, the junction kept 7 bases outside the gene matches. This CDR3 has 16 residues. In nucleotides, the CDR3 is TGTGCCTGGAGTTCCCTGGACAGGGGGGGTAATGAAAAACTGTTTTTT. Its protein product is CAWSSLDRGGNEKLFF.

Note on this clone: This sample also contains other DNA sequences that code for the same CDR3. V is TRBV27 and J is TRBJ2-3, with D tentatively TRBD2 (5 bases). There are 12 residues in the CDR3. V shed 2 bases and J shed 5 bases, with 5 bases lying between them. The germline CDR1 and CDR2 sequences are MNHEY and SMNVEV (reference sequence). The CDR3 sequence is CASSLRGDTQYF. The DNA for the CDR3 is TGTGCCAGCAGTTTACGGGGAGATACGCAGTATTTT.

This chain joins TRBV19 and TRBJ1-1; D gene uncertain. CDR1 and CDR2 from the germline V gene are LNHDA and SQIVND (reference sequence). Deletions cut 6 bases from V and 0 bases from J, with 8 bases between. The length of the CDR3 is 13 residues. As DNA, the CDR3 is TGTGCCAGTAGCCTGAGCATGAACACTGAAGCTTTCTTT. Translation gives CASSLSMNTEAFF.